Listed below are T cell receptor beta chains from one sample, sequenced in a study of cytomegalovirus exposure and HLA in healthy donors. Here immunoSEQ multiplex PCR was the method, and the copy in TCRdb shows in-frame clones only, minus some. Among about 97,000 clones listed, around 57% were seen once. Sequencing was done on a sample of PBMCs. These receptors were collected from a human donor in good health. CDR3s include the opening cysteine and the closing phenylalanine or tryptophan. A D gene is named only where the DNA matches it firmly. Rows may omit the clone size; those that give it use once, few, many or a size class.

V	D	J	size	CDR3	DNA
TRBV28	.	TRBJ1-2	.	CASSSPGQPPRYYGYTF	TGTGCCAGCAGTTCCCCCGGACAGCCCCCGCGCTACTATGGCTACACCTTC
TRBV5-5	.	TRBJ1-5	.	CASSKTGNQPQHF	TGTGCCAGCAGCAAGACAGGCAATCAGCCCCAGCATTTT
TRBV5-6	TRBD1	TRBJ2-7	.	CASSRAQGYEQYF	TGTGCCAGCAGCCGGGCACAGGGGTACGAGCAGTACTTC
TRBV5-4	.	TRBJ2-7	once	CASSTASTGFPYEQYF	TGTGCCAGCAGCACAGCTTCCACAGGATTCCCCTACGAGCAGTACTTC
TRBV5-8	TRBD1	TRBJ1-4	.	CASSERTGEKEKLFF	TGTGCCAGCAGCGAACGGACAGGGGAAAAGGAAAAACTGTTTTTT
TRBV6-1	TRBD1	TRBJ1-4	.	CASSEGTGTDNEKLFF	TGTGCCAGCAGTGAAGGCACCGGGACAGATAATGAAAAACTGTTTTTT
TRBV6-1	TRBD2	TRBJ2-3	few	CASSALAGGAQYF	TGTGCCAGCAGTGCCCTAGCGGGAGGTGCGCAGTATTTT
TRBV30	TRBD1	TRBJ1-1	.	CAWSVGTGGGNTEAFF	TGTGCCTGGAGTGTCGGGACAGGGGGGGGTAATACTGAAGCTTTTTTT
TRBV6-5	.	TRBJ2-7	.	CASNRGEAGEQYF	TGTGCCAGCAACCGAGGGGAGGCTGGCGAGCAGTACTTC
TRBV11-2	.	TRBJ2-7	.	CASSRSYEQYF	TGTGCCAGCAGCCGCTCCTACGAGCAGTACTTC
TRBV27	TRBD2	TRBJ2-7	few	CASSSRLAGGISYEQYF	TGTGCCAGCAGTTCCAGACTAGCGGGAGGGATCTCCTACGAGCAGTACTTC
TRBV27	.	TRBJ2-3	few	CASSLKFQVADTQYF	TGTGCCAGCAGTTTAAAGTTTCAGGTAGCAGATACGCAGTATTTT
TRBV19	.	TRBJ2-1	.	CASSISTASYNEQFF	TGTGCCAGTAGTATCTCGACAGCTAGCTACAATGAGCAGTTCTTC
TRBV7-2	.	TRBJ2-3	once	CASSPNPDTQYF	TGTGCCAGCAGCCCTAATCCAGATACGCAGTATTTT
TRBV10-2	.	TRBJ1-2	.	CASRRGADYGYTF	TGCGCCAGCAGACGGGGGGCGGACTATGGCTACACCTTC
TRBV7-9	.	TRBJ2-7	.	CASSLAGMAYEQYF	TGTGCCAGCAGCTTAGCCGGGATGGCCTACGAGCAGTACTTC
TRBV7-9	TRBD2	TRBJ2-3	few	CASTLTSGDLTSTDTQYF	TGTGCCAGCACCTTGACTAGCGGGGACTTGACTAGCACAGATACGCAGTATTTT
TRBV25-1	.	TRBJ2-1	.	CASSEYGLYNEQFF	TGTGCCAGCAGTGAATACGGACTCTACAATGAGCAGTTCTTC
TRBV6-6	TRBD2	TRBJ2-7	.	CASSYPASGRAYEQYF	TGTGCCAGCAGTTACCCCGCTAGCGGGAGGGCCTACGAGCAGTACTTC
TRBV18	TRBD2	TRBJ2-7	.	CASSTTSGTYEQYF	TGTGCCAGCTCAACGACTAGCGGGACTTACGAGCAGTACTTC
TRBV5-1	.	TRBJ2-5	.	CASSSQGLQQETQYF	TGCGCCAGCAGCTCACAGGGTCTCCAACAAGAGACCCAGTACTTC
TRBV19	TRBD1	TRBJ1-5	.	CASSKEDRPGPQHF	TGTGCCAGTAGTAAGGAGGACAGGCCAGGGCCCCAGCATTTT
TRBV27	TRBD1	TRBJ1-1	.	CASSRDGQGNTEAFF	TGTGCCAGCAGTCGGGATGGACAGGGGAACACTGAAGCTTTCTTT
TRBV7-2	TRBD2	TRBJ2-3	.	CASSLVPAGGADTQYF	TGTGCCAGCAGCTTAGTCCCAGCGGGAGGGGCAGATACGCAGTATTTT
TRBV5-1	.	TRBJ2-5	few	CASSGFQETQYF	TGCGCCAGCTCAGGGTTCCAAGAGACCCAGTACTTC
TRBV11-2	TRBD1	TRBJ1-2	.	CASSSPRDRAPYGYTF	TGTGCCAGCAGCTCCCCCCGAGACAGGGCCCCTTATGGCTACACCTTC
TRBV29-1	.	TRBJ1-1	.	CSVGWRQENTEAFF	TGCAGCGTTGGATGGCGTCAGGAGAACACTGAAGCTTTCTTT
TRBV12-5	TRBD2	TRBJ2-1	.	CASGSSGLALEAQFF	TGTGCTAGTGGTTCCTCGGGACTAGCGCTTGAGGCACAGTTCTTC
TRBV7-8	.	TRBJ1-5	.	CASSLEGPLYSNQPQHF	TGTGCCAGCAGCTTAGAGGGGCCCTTATATAGCAATCAGCCCCAGCATTTT
TRBV7-9	TRBD2	TRBJ2-1	.	CASSPWGGAPVKLF	TGTGCCAGCAGCCCATGGGGAGGGGCCCCCGTGAAACTCTTC
TRBV5-4	.	TRBJ2-1	few	CASSLWTADEQFF	TGTGCCAGCAGCTTATGGACAGCCGATGAGCAGTTCTTC
TRBV18	.	TRBJ2-1	.	CASSPPEYNEQFF	TGTGCCAGCTCACCACCGGAGTACAATGAGCAGTTCTTC
TRBV10-2	.	TRBJ1-4	.	CASSERGADGKLFF	TGCGCCAGCAGTGAAAGGGGCGCCGATGGAAAACTGTTTTTT
TRBV29-1	.	TRBJ2-5	.	CSVDGEGEETQYF	TGCAGCGTTGACGGTGAAGGGGAAGAGACCCAGTACTTC
TRBV6-1	TRBD2	TRBJ2-7	.	CASSDGTSAGYEQYF	TGTGCCAGCAGTGACGGGACTAGCGCCGGCTACGAGCAGTACTTC
TRBV5-6	TRBD2	TRBJ2-7	few	CASSPSGTSLSYEQYF	TGTGCCAGCAGCCCTAGCGGAACTAGTCTATCCTACGAGCAGTACTTC
TRBV4-1	.	TRBJ2-6	.	CASSQYSLESGANVLTF	TGCGCCAGCAGCCAGTATTCACTCGAGTCTGGGGCCAACGTCCTGACTTTC
TRBV7-9	.	TRBJ1-4	.	CASSEGGWATNEKLFF	TGTGCCAGCAGCGAGGGGGGGTGGGCAACTAATGAAAAACTGTTTTTT
TRBV5-1	TRBD1	TRBJ1-2	.	CASSPGQWEYGYTF	TGCGCCAGCAGCCCGGGACAGTGGGAGTATGGCTACACCTTC
TRBV7-9	.	TRBJ2-1	.	CASSLVRMGREQFF	TGTGCCAGCAGCTTAGTGAGGATGGGTAGGGAGCAGTTCTTC
TRBV19	.	TRBJ1-2	.	CASSMGVGYGYTF	TGTGCCAGTAGTATGGGCGTCGGCTATGGCTACACCTTC
TRBV5-1	.	TRBJ2-2	.	CASSLSRTGELFF	TGCGCCAGCAGCTTGTCCAGAACCGGGGAGCTGTTTTTT
TRBV18	.	TRBJ2-7	.	CASSPVNSPEQYF	TGTGCCAGCTCACCAGTAAACAGCCCTGAGCAGTACTTC
TRBV7-9	.	TRBJ2-7	few	CASRAGYNYEQYF	TGTGCCAGCAGGGCGGGATACAACTACGAGCAGTACTTC
TRBV15	.	TRBJ2-7	.	CATSSRGRYEQYF	TGTGCCACCTCTTCTAGGGGTAGGTACGAGCAGTACTTC
TRBV19	.	TRBJ2-2	once	CASRDSRGTRELFF	TGTGCCAGTAGAGATTCGCGGGGCACCAGGGAGCTGTTTTTT
TRBV5-6	.	TRBJ1-2	few	CASSLVAGGSYGYTF	TGTGCCAGCAGCTTGGTTGCGGGAGGGAGCTATGGCTACACCTTC
TRBV27	.	TRBJ2-7	.	CASSFRGGQREQYF	TGTGCCAGCAGTTTTAGGGGTGGTCAGAGGGAGCAGTACTTC
TRBV27	.	TRBJ2-3	.	CASRPRARVTDTQYF	TGTGCCAGCAGACCGAGGGCAAGGGTAACAGATACGCAGTATTTT
TRBV28	.	TRBJ1-6	.	CASSPDRRIQPLHF	TGTGCCAGCAGCCCCGACAGGAGAATTCAACCCCTCCACTTT
TRBV5-4	.	TRBJ2-5	.	CASSAPHTPETQYF	TGTGCCAGCAGCGCACCCCACACGCCGGAGACCCAGTACTTC
TRBV19	.	TRBJ1-4	once	CASRGSNEKLFF	TGTGCCTCGCGGGGATCCAATGAAAAACTGTTTTTT